The next 8 T cell receptor beta chains were all read from a single sample in a study of cytomegalovirus exposure and HLA in healthy donors. PCR employed 60 Vbeta and 13 Jbeta primers. The assay was immunoSEQ multiplex PCR, and TCRdb's table has in-frame clones only and misses some. Its table lists over 65,000 clones. The sequencing input was PBMCs. The receptors were gathered from a man under 40 in good health and CMV-seronegative.

The chain joins TRBV7-9 to TRBJ2-7; 12 nucleotides line up with TRBD2. V trimming: 5 bases; J trimming: 4 bases; junction bases outside the gene matches: 6. The CDR3 contains 15 residues. The V gene's germline CDR1 is SEHNR and CDR2 FQNEAQ (reference sequence). CDR3 region: CASSLTSGSLYEQYF. The CDR3 DNA reads TGTGCCAGCAGCCTGACTAGCGGGAGTCTGTACGAGCAGTACTTC.

V is TRBV7-9 and J is TRBJ2-5; 11 nucleotides align to TRBD2. The germline CDR1 and CDR2 sequences are SEHNR and FQNEAQ (reference sequence). Trimming at V came to 3 bases and at J to 5 bases, leaving 11 bases not matched to a gene. CDR3 length equals 17 residues. The CDR3 region has the DNA TGTGCCAGCAGCTTCCGACTAGCGGGGCCTAGGGGGGAGACCCAGTACTTC. Its translation: CASSFRLAGPRGETQYF.

The gene calls are TRBV27 and TRBJ2-3; D gene unclear. This CDR3 is 15 amino acids long. Germline assignment: CDR1 MNHEY and CDR2 SMNVEV (reference sequence). The germline V and J ends were trimmed by 3 bases and 1 base, with 11 bases remaining between them. The CDR3 DNA follows: TGTGCCAGCAGTTTTCGGTCGCCGGGCACAGATACGCAGTATTTT. It translates to CASSFRSPGTDTQYF.

The chain links TRBV5-6 to TRBJ2-1; TRBD2 aligns across 11 bases. The CDR3 has 16 residues. The germline V gene has CDR1 SGHDT and CDR2 YYEEEE. V shed 2 bases and J 5 bases; nucleotides not matched to a gene: 6. In DNA, the CDR3 is TGTGCCAGCAGCTTAATTCTAGCGGGGGGCCACAATGAGCAGTTCTTC. Protein product: CASSLILAGGHNEQFF. Using reference TRBV5-6 and TRBJ2-1 for the parts outside the CDR3, the full variable domain is DAGVTQSPTHLIKTRGQQVTLRCSPKSGHDTVSWYQQALGQGPQFIFQYYEEEERQRGNFPDRFSGHQFPNYSSELNVNALLLGDSALYLCASSLILAGGHNEQFFGPGTRLTVL.

The chain employs TRBV7-9 and TRBJ2-3, with 7 bases aligning to TRBD1. After removal of 5 bases from V and 5 bases from J, the junction contained 7 bases not matched to a gene. The CDR3 extends over 14 amino acids. Germline V gives CDR1 SEHNR, CDR2 FQNEAQ (reference sequence). CDR3 residues: CASSAPRQGDTQYF. The CDR3 nucleotides are TGTGCCAGCAGCGCCCCTAGACAGGGAGATACGCAGTATTTT. Complete variable domain (other parts from reference TRBV7-9 and TRBJ2-3): DTGVSQNPRHKITKRGQNVTFRCDPISEHNRLYWYRQTLGQGPEFLTYFQNEAQLEKSRLLSDRFSAERPKGSFSTLEIQRTEQGDSAMYLCASSAPRQGDTQYFGPGTRLTVL.

V is TRBV5-1 and J is TRBJ2-2; D perhaps matches TRBD2 (6 bases). The germline V and J ends were trimmed by 4 bases and 2 bases, with 9 bases remaining between them. This CDR3 has 14 residues. Germline loops: CDR1 SGHRS, CDR2 YFSETQ. CDR3 coding DNA: TGCGCCAGCAGCCACGGGACTAACACCGGGGAGCTGTTTTTT. Its translation is CASSHGTNTGELFF.

In DNA, the CDR3 is TGTGCCATCAGTGATACCGGACAGGGTGGGGAGACCCAGTACTTC. Amino acid sequence: CAISDTGQGGETQYF. The genes are TRBV10-3 and TRBJ2-5; 8 bases agree with TRBD1. The germline gives CDR1 ENHRY, CDR2 SYGVKD. Trimming at V came to 3 bases and at J to 5 bases, leaving 8 bases not matched to a gene. This CDR3 spans 15 amino acids.

The chain joins TRBV9 to TRBJ2-5, with 9 nucleotides matching TRBD2. The V segment lost 0 bases and the J segment 4 bases; nucleotides outside the gene matches: 13. The CDR3 length is 18 residues. Germline CDR1 reads SGDLS; CDR2 reads YYNGEE. The CDR3 sequence: CASSVALPLAGVVETQYF. CDR3 sequence (DNA): TGTGCCAGCAGCGTAGCCCTTCCATTAGCGGGAGTTGTAGAGACCCAGTACTTC.